The rows below give T cell receptor beta chains drawn from one sample of a study of T cell responses to AZD1222 COVID-19 vaccine. Data came from immunoSEQ multiplex PCR; TCRdb stores just in-frame clones and leaves some out. The data contain about 140,000 clones, 90% to 95% of them singletons. The input for sequencing was peripheral blood, taken after recovery from COVID-19. All receptors come from an adult who had recovered from COVID-19. Both conserved end residues are part of each CDR3. A D gene is named only where the DNA matches it firmly. Clone size is given for some rows only: seen once, a few or many times, or a class if the clone is expanded.

V gene	D gene	clone size	J gene	CDR3 protein	CDR3 DNA
TRBV28	TRBD1	NA	TRBJ1-2	CGSGGRVDGYTF	TGTGGGTCAGGGGGCAGGGTAGATGGCTACACCTTC
TRBV27	TRBD1	NA	TRBJ1-2	CASRRTGGGNGYTF	TGTGCCAGCAGGAGGACAGGGGGTGGGAATGGCTACACCTTC
TRBV6-5	NA	NA	TRBJ1-2	CASTRGGRRDYGYTF	TGTGCCAGCACCCGGGGGGGCAGGAGGGACTATGGCTACACCTTC
TRBV7-3	TRBD2	NA	TRBJ2-5	CASSSNGTRGETQYF	TGTGCCAGCAGCTCGAACGGGACTAGAGGAGAGACCCAGTACTTC
TRBV28	NA	NA	TRBJ2-7	CASSWGRGSYEQYF	TGTGCCAGCAGCTGGGGCAGAGGATCCTACGAGCAGTACTTC
TRBV11-3	NA	NA	TRBJ2-5	CASSFPGETQYF	TGTGCCAGCAGCTTTCCCGGAGAGACCCAGTACTTC
TRBV28	NA	NA	TRBJ2-7	CASTHLPGGRTYEQYF	TGTGCCAGCACCCATCTCCCGGGGGGCCGGACCTACGAGCAGTACTTC
TRBV27	TRBD1	NA	TRBJ1-1	CASSLSSRGLLNTEAFF	TGTGCCAGCAGTTTATCCTCCAGGGGGCTTCTGAACACTGAAGCTTTCTTT
TRBV15	TRBD1	NA	TRBJ2-5	CATSRPGQGGETQYF	TGTGCCACCAGCAGGCCGGGACAGGGGGGGGAGACCCAGTACTTC
TRBV15	NA	NA	TRBJ2-5	CATSRDQALQETQYF	TGTGCCACCAGCAGAGATCAAGCGTTGCAAGAGACCCAGTACTTC
TRBV6-6	NA	NA	TRBJ1-1	CASRQGSQGEAFF	TGTGCCAGCAGACAGGGTTCTCAAGGAGAGGCTTTCTTT
TRBV5-6	TRBD1	NA	TRBJ1-5	CASSLGTGLSNQPQHF	TGTGCCAGCAGCTTGGGGACAGGGCTAAGCAATCAGCCCCAGCATTTT
TRBV10-3	NA	NA	TRBJ1-4	CAISGGVGTTNEKLFF	TGTGCCATCAGTGGGGGAGTGGGAACAACTAATGAAAAACTGTTTTTT
TRBV6-5	NA	NA	TRBJ1-2	CASRNFYGYTF	TGTGCCAGCAGAAACTTCTATGGCTACACCTTC
TRBV3-1/TRBV3-2	TRBD2	NA	TRBJ2-7	CASSQGLAGHEQYF	TGTGCCAGCAGCCAAGGGCTAGCGGGCCACGAGCAGTACTTC
TRBV28	TRBD2	NA	TRBJ2-3	CASSLFTLDPAGVSDTQYF	TGTGCCAGCAGTTTATTCACCTTGGACCCAGCGGGAGTATCGGATACGCAGTATTTT
TRBV27	NA	NA	TRBJ1-1	CASSLWIGNTEAFF	TGTGCCAGCAGTTTATGGATCGGCAACACTGAAGCTTTCTTT
TRBV29-1	TRBD2	NA	TRBJ2-2	CSVVLLAGGPGELFF	TGCAGCGTTGTTCTCCTAGCGGGAGGCCCCGGGGAGCTGTTTTTT
TRBV6-5	TRBD2	NA	TRBJ2-1	CASKDSGRVEQFF	TGTGCCAGCAAAGATAGCGGGAGGGTTGAGCAGTTCTTC
TRBV6-5	TRBD1	NA	TRBJ1-2	CASRQGPAGYGYTF	TGTGCCAGCAGACAGGGGCCAGCTGGCTATGGCTACACCTTC
TRBV24-1	TRBD2	NA	TRBJ2-1	CATSDPSGKYVDEQFF	TGTGCCACCAGTGACCCTAGCGGGAAGTATGTTGATGAGCAGTTCTTC
TRBV21-1	NA	NA	TRBJ2-2	CARAGGNNTGELFF	TGTGCCCGGGCGGGGGGCAACAACACCGGGGAGCTGTTTTTT
TRBV7-3	NA	NA	TRBJ2-1	CASSIQPGLENEQFF	TGTGCCAGCAGCATTCAGCCGGGCCTAGAAAATGAGCAGTTCTTC
TRBV24-1	NA	once	TRBJ1-3	CATSLAIDIIKPSGNTIYF	TGTGCCACCAGTCTGGCTATCGACATCATAAAGCCCTCTGGAAACACCATATATTTT
TRBV12-3/TRBV12-4	NA	NA	TRBJ1-5	CASSLGADQPQHF	TGTGCCAGCAGTTTAGGAGCAGATCAGCCCCAGCATTTT
TRBV21-1	NA	NA	TRBJ1-2	CASSRDGYTF	TGTGCCAGCAGCAGGGATGGCTACACCTTC
TRBV5-1	NA	NA	TRBJ2-7	CASSPGHSLIGAYEQYF	TGCGCCAGCAGCCCGGGCCACAGCCTAATAGGAGCCTACGAGCAGTACTTC
TRBV19	NA	NA	TRBJ2-1	CASSIKGLSSYNEQFF	TGTGCCAGTAGTATTAAGGGCCTCAGCTCGTACAATGAGCAGTTCTTC
TRBV7-2	NA	NA	TRBJ1-5	CASRPLGGGSSNQPQHF	TGTGCCAGCAGACCCCTTGGTGGGGGGTCTAGCAATCAGCCCCAGCATTTT
TRBV7-2	NA	NA	TRBJ2-7	CASSPAVGRDEQYF	TGTGCCAGCAGCCCAGCAGTGGGTCGGGACGAGCAGTACTTC
TRBV29-1	TRBD2	NA	TRBJ2-7	CSVFSGGGTYEQYF	TGCAGCGTCTTTAGCGGGGGGGGGACCTACGAGCAGTACTTC
TRBV19	TRBD1	NA	TRBJ2-7	CASSADRGHYEQYF	TGTGCCAGTAGTGCGGACAGGGGCCACTACGAGCAGTACTTC
TRBV28	NA	NA	TRBJ1-5	CASRGTGGQPQHF	TGTGCCAGCAGGGGTACGGGAGGACAGCCCCAGCATTTT
TRBV10-2	TRBD2	NA	TRBJ2-1	CASSAGAGGKLYNEQFF	TGCGCCAGCAGTGCCGGCGCGGGAGGGAAACTCTACAATGAGCAGTTCTTC
TRBV10-3	NA	NA	TRBJ2-1	CAISDSTSSYNEQFF	TGTGCCATCAGTGACTCCACGAGCTCCTACAATGAGCAGTTCTTC
TRBV14	NA	NA	TRBJ2-1	CASSLRGPRSSYNEQFF	TGTGCCAGCAGCCTTAGAGGGCCACGGAGCTCCTACAATGAGCAGTTCTTC
TRBV10-1	NA	NA	TRBJ2-7	CASQPFLGSSYEQYF	TGCGCCAGCCAACCGTTCCTAGGGAGCTCCTACGAGCAGTACTTC
TRBV6-5	NA	NA	TRBJ1-1	CASLRGLNTEAFF	TGTGCCAGCCTTAGAGGGCTGAACACTGAAGCTTTCTTT
TRBV5-4	NA	NA	TRBJ2-5	CASSLTGTETQYF	TGTGCCAGCAGCTTGACAGGGACGGAGACCCAGTACTTC
TRBV5-1	NA	NA	TRBJ2-3	CASSLGWTETDTQYF	TGCGCCAGCAGCTTGGGATGGACGGAAACAGATACGCAGTATTTT
TRBV29-1	TRBD1	NA	TRBJ1-1	CSVHRQGADTEAFF	TGCAGCGTCCATAGACAGGGGGCGGACACTGAAGCTTTCTTT
TRBV6-2/TRBV6-3	NA	NA	TRBJ2-1	CASSYTAEREQFF	TGTGCCAGCAGTTACACAGCGGAGCGGGAGCAGTTCTTC
TRBV5-4	TRBD1	NA	TRBJ1-1	CASTKQGTNTEAFF	TGTGCCAGTACTAAACAGGGGACGAACACTGAAGCTTTCTTT
TRBV27	NA	NA	TRBJ2-3	CASSLPGAKTDTQYF	TGTGCCAGCAGTTTACCCGGGGCTAAAACAGATACGCAGTATTTT
TRBV20-1	NA	NA	TRBJ2-7	CSGAKTDEQYF	TGCAGTGGGGCCAAGACCGACGAGCAGTACTTC
TRBV7-9	NA	NA	TRBJ1-1	CASSWRTRGEAFF	TGTGCCAGCAGCTGGCGAACCAGGGGTGAAGCTTTCTTT
TRBV27	TRBD1	NA	TRBJ1-2	CASSPRTGGGYTF	TGTGCCAGCAGTCCCCGGACAGGGGGTGGCTACACCTTC
TRBV7-3	NA	NA	TRBJ2-7	CASSLGPIYEQYF	TGTGCCAGCAGCCTCGGACCGATCTACGAGCAGTACTTC
TRBV12-3/TRBV12-4	NA	NA	TRBJ1-5	CASSLLRDQPQHF	TGTGCCAGCAGTTTACTTCGCGATCAGCCCCAGCATTTT
TRBV2	NA	NA	TRBJ2-1	CASRPPSPISSSYNEQFF	TGTGCCAGCAGACCTCCATCCCCCATCTCCAGCTCCTACAATGAGCAGTTCTTC